Listed below are T cell receptor beta chains from one sample, sequenced in a study of shared clonotypes between healthy human individuals. The protocol was immunoSEQ multiplex PCR, while the TCRdb copy is restricted to in-frame clones and leaves out a portion. The sample has 980,000 or so clones, roughly 72% seen once. The source material was memory CD4+ T cells sorted from blood. Receptors were obtained from a young man in good health. CDR3s include the opening cysteine and the closing phenylalanine or tryptophan. A D gene is named only where the DNA matches it firmly. The size of a clone is reported for some rows only, either as once, few or many, or as a class for expanded clones.

d_gene: TRBD1; j_gene: TRBJ2-2; v_gene: TRBV14; len: 17; abundance: NA; CDR3aa: CASSLEPATGITGELFF; CDR3nt: TGTGCCAGCAGCCTGGAACCAGCGACAGGGATTACCGGGGAGCTGTTTTTT
d_gene: TRBD1; j_gene: TRBJ1-6; v_gene: TRBV5-4; len: 15; abundance: NA; CDR3aa: CASSSSDRANSPLHF; CDR3nt: TGTGCCAGCAGCTCTTCGGACAGGGCTAATTCACCCCTCCACTTT
d_gene: NA; j_gene: TRBJ1-2; v_gene: TRBV19; len: 14; abundance: NA; CDR3aa: CASSIGPDTGGYTF; CDR3nt: TGTGCCAGTAGTATAGGCCCAGACACGGGTGGCTACACCTTC
d_gene: NA; j_gene: TRBJ1-5; v_gene: TRBV2; len: 13; abundance: NA; CDR3aa: CASGRESNQPQHF; CDR3nt: TGTGCCAGCGGCAGGGAGAGCAATCAGCCCCAGCATTTT
d_gene: TRBD2; j_gene: TRBJ2-7; v_gene: TRBV27; len: 15; abundance: NA; CDR3aa: CASSSLAGGPSEQYF; CDR3nt: TGTGCCAGCAGTTCCCTAGCGGGAGGGCCGTCCGAGCAGTACTTC
d_gene: NA; j_gene: TRBJ2-6; v_gene: TRBV18; len: 15; abundance: NA; CDR3aa: CASFPRGGRANVLTF; CDR3nt: TGTGCCAGCTTTCCGAGGGGTGGACGAGCCAACGTCCTGACTTTC
d_gene: TRBD2; j_gene: TRBJ2-3; v_gene: TRBV18; len: 19; abundance: few; CDR3aa: CASSLMTTSGSSSTDTQYF; CDR3nt: TGTGCCAGCTCTCTAATGACGACTAGCGGGAGTTCTAGCACAGATACGCAGTATTTT
d_gene: TRBD2; j_gene: TRBJ2-1; v_gene: TRBV12-5; len: 15; abundance: NA; CDR3aa: CASGLGLAVNNEQFF; CDR3nt: TGTGCTAGTGGTTTAGGGCTAGCGGTTAACAATGAGCAGTTCTTC
d_gene: NA; j_gene: TRBJ2-1; v_gene: TRBV5-1; len: 15; abundance: NA; CDR3aa: CASSLTGERYNEQFF; CDR3nt: TGCGCCAGCAGCTTGACCGGAGAAAGGTACAATGAGCAGTTCTTC
d_gene: NA; j_gene: TRBJ1-4; v_gene: TRBV29-1; len: 14; abundance: NA; CDR3aa: CSVEDPGASEKLFF; CDR3nt: TGCAGCGTTGAAGACCCGGGGGCGAGTGAAAAACTGTTTTTT
d_gene: TRBD1; j_gene: TRBJ1-2; v_gene: TRBV25-1; len: 13; abundance: NA; CDR3aa: CASSGDSFYGYTF; CDR3nt: TGTGCCAGCAGTGGGGACAGTTTCTATGGCTACACCTTC
d_gene: NA; j_gene: TRBJ2-7; v_gene: TRBV10-2; len: 15; abundance: NA; CDR3aa: CASSRSPDRPYEQYF; CDR3nt: TGCGCCAGCAGTCGGTCCCCCGACCGTCCCTACGAGCAGTACTTC
d_gene: NA; j_gene: TRBJ1-4; v_gene: TRBV11-3; len: 18; abundance: NA; CDR3aa: CASSLAYRVRRVHEKLFF; CDR3nt: TGTGCCAGCAGCTTAGCCTATCGAGTTAGGAGGGTACATGAAAAACTGTTTTTT
d_gene: NA; j_gene: TRBJ1-5; v_gene: TRBV5-1; len: 13; abundance: NA; CDR3aa: CASSPGTNQPQHF; CDR3nt: TGCGCCAGCAGCCCCGGGACCAATCAGCCCCAGCATTTT
d_gene: NA; j_gene: TRBJ2-1; v_gene: TRBV28; len: 13; abundance: once; CDR3aa: CASLDREANEQFF; CDR3nt: TGTGCCAGCTTAGACAGGGAGGCCAATGAGCAGTTCTTC
d_gene: NA; j_gene: TRBJ1-2; v_gene: TRBV27; len: 14; abundance: once; CDR3aa: CASSPGSNSYGYTF; CDR3nt: TGTGCCAGCAGTCCGGGGAGTAACAGCTATGGCTACACCTTC
d_gene: TRBD1; j_gene: TRBJ1-6; v_gene: TRBV2; len: 15; abundance: NA; CDR3aa: CASSIKTGGNSPLHF; CDR3nt: TGTGCCAGCAGTATTAAGACAGGGGGGAATTCACCCCTCCACTTT
d_gene: NA; j_gene: TRBJ2-5; v_gene: TRBV11-3; len: 13; abundance: NA; CDR3aa: CASSLLGGETQYF; CDR3nt: TGTGCCAGCAGCCTACTAGGAGGGGAGACCCAGTACTTC
d_gene: NA; j_gene: TRBJ2-7; v_gene: TRBV5-4; len: 16; abundance: NA; CDR3aa: CASSLGFGAGANEQYF; CDR3nt: TGTGCCAGCAGCTTGGGGTTTGGGGCAGGGGCCAACGAGCAGTACTTC
d_gene: NA; j_gene: TRBJ2-1; v_gene: TRBV27; len: 15; abundance: NA; CDR3aa: CASSPDRRGRNEQFF; CDR3nt: TGTGCCAGCAGCCCTGACAGGCGAGGAAGAAATGAGCAGTTCTTC
d_gene: NA; j_gene: TRBJ2-3; v_gene: TRBV7-8; len: 15; abundance: NA; CDR3aa: CASRPIRGTTDTQYF; CDR3nt: TGTGCCAGCAGGCCTATCCGAGGGACGACAGATACGCAGTATTTT
d_gene: NA; j_gene: TRBJ2-7; v_gene: TRBV7-2; len: 15; abundance: NA; CDR3aa: CASSMTETRLAEQYF; CDR3nt: TGTGCCAGCAGCATGACGGAGACTAGATTGGCCGAGCAGTACTTC
d_gene: NA; j_gene: TRBJ1-6; v_gene: TRBV9; len: 15; abundance: NA; CDR3aa: CASSVAGDVASPLHF; CDR3nt: TGTGCCAGCAGCGTAGCTGGGGATGTTGCTTCACCCCTCCACTTT
d_gene: NA; j_gene: TRBJ1-2; v_gene: TRBV5-4; len: 16; abundance: NA; CDR3aa: CASSSGLEIGSYGYTF; CDR3nt: TGTGCCAGCAGCTCCGGTTTGGAGATAGGCAGCTATGGCTACACCTTC
d_gene: NA; j_gene: TRBJ1-2; v_gene: TRBV7-2; len: 16; abundance: NA; CDR3aa: CASSPWAALKKGGYTF; CDR3nt: TGTGCCAGCAGCCCTTGGGCAGCCCTCAAGAAGGGTGGCTACACCTTC
d_gene: NA; j_gene: TRBJ2-1; v_gene: TRBV7-9; len: 14; abundance: NA; CDR3aa: CASSSTSSYNEQFF; CDR3nt: TGTGCCAGCAGCTCCACCAGCTCCTACAATGAGCAGTTCTTC
d_gene: TRBD1; j_gene: TRBJ1-1; v_gene: TRBV18; len: 15; abundance: NA; CDR3aa: CASSQLDRTNTEAFF; CDR3nt: TGTGCCAGCTCACAGCTGGACAGGACGAACACTGAAGCTTTCTTT
d_gene: TRBD2; j_gene: TRBJ2-3; v_gene: TRBV9; len: 17; abundance: NA; CDR3aa: CASSVSGSGGITDTQYF; CDR3nt: TGTGCCAGCAGCGTATCGGGTAGCGGGGGGATCACAGATACGCAGTATTTT
d_gene: NA; j_gene: TRBJ1-1; v_gene: TRBV10-2; len: 19; abundance: NA; CDR3aa: CASSEFLRSMGQESIEAFF; CDR3nt: TGCGCCAGCAGTGAGTTCCTTCGGTCGATGGGGCAAGAATCTATTGAAGCTTTCTTT
d_gene: TRBD1; j_gene: TRBJ1-5; v_gene: TRBV10-3; len: 13; abundance: NA; CDR3aa: CAISYTGDQPQHF; CDR3nt: TGTGCCATCAGTTATACAGGGGATCAGCCCCAGCATTTT
d_gene: TRBD1; j_gene: TRBJ2-2; v_gene: TRBV6-5; len: 14; abundance: NA; CDR3aa: CASSEFRGPGELFF; CDR3nt: TGTGCCAGCAGTGAATTCAGGGGGCCCGGGGAGCTGTTTTTT
d_gene: NA; j_gene: TRBJ2-1; v_gene: TRBV2; len: 15; abundance: NA; CDR3aa: CASSERQGGYNEQFF; CDR3nt: TGTGCCAGCAGTGAACGGCAGGGGGGCTACAATGAGCAGTTCTTC